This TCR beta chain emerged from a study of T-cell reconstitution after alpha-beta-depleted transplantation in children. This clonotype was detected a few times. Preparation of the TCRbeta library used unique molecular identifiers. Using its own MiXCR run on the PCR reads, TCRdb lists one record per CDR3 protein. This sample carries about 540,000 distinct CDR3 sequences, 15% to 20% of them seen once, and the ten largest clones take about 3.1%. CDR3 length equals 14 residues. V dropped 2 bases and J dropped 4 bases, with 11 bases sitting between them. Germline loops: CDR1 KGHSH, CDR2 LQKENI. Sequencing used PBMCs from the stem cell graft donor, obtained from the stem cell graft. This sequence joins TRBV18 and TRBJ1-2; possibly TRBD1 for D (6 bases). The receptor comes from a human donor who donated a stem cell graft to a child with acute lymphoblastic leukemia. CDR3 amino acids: CASSPTTGIYGYTF. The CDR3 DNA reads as TGTGCCAGCTCACCAACGACAGGAATCTATGGCTACACCTTC.